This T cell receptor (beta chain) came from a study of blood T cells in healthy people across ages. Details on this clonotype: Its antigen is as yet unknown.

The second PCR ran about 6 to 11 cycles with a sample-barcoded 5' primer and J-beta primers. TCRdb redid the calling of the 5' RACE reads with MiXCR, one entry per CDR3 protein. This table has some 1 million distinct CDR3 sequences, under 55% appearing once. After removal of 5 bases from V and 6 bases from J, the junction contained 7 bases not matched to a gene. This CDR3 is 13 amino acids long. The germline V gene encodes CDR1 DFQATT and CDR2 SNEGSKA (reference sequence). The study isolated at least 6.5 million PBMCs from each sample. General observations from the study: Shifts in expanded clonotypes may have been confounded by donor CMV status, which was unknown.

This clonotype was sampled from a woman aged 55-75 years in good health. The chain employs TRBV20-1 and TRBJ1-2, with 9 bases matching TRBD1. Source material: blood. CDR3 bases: TGCAGTGCTGCCTCCGGGACAGGGAATGGCTACACCTTC. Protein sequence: CSAASGTGNGYTF.